The 21 T cell receptor beta chains in this list originate from one sample, sequenced in a study of response to subunit inactivated influenza vaccine. TCRdb ran MiXCR on the RT-PCR reads and lists one entry per CDR3 protein. The repertoire consists of about 780,000 distinct CDR3 sequences, with 15% to 20% occurring once and the leading ten covering roughly a tenth. The starting material was PBMCs from blood, obtained 5 days after vaccination. All receptors come from a man aged 50 to 59 who received an inactivated influenza vaccine.

This chain connects TRBV7-2 to TRBJ1-1; D may be TRBD1 (5 bases). The germline CDR1 and CDR2 sequences are SGHTA and FQGNSA. Trimming took off 1 base at V and 3 bases at J, with 12 bases between the two ends. CDR3 length equals 15 residues. CDR3 amino acids: CASSLVAGWDTEAFF. As DNA, the CDR3 is TGTGCCAGCAGCTTAGTGGCAGGGTGGGACACTGAAGCTTTCTTT.

A few counts support this clonotype. The genes are TRBV29-1 and TRBJ2-3, with TRBD2 as a possible D gene (6 bases). V lost 5 bases, J lost 2 bases, and 8 bases lay in between. Looked up from germline, CDR1 is SQVTM and CDR2 is ANQGSEA. The CDR3 totals 12 residues. The CDR3 loop is CSVPGDTDTQYF. The CDR3 DNA is TGCAGCGTTCCGGGGGACACAGATACGCAGTATTTT.

A few counts support this clonotype. The CDR3, as DNA: TGCGCCAGCAGTGAGTCGGCGTTAGGGAACGCGAACACCGGGGAGCTGTTTTTT. It codes for CASSESALGNANTGELFF. The V call is TRBV10-1, the J call TRBJ2-2; unclear D gene. The CDR3 spans 18 residues. Germline V gene lookup returns CDR1 WNHNN and CDR2 SYGVQD (reference sequence). Trimming pared 0 bases from V and 0 bases from J, leaving 14 bases between.

V and J are TRBV7-2 and TRBJ1-2; a weak D match, TRBD1 (6 bases). Deletions cut 5 bases from V and 8 bases from J, with 18 bases between. CDR1 and CDR2 from the germline V gene are SGHTA and FQGNSA. The CDR3 has 14 amino acids. The CDR3 sequence is CASSEGLLTGGYTF. The CDR3 nucleotides read TGTGCCAGCAGCGAAGGTTTACTAACAGGGGGCTACACCTTC.

V usage is TRBV27 and J usage is TRBJ1-5; tentative D call: TRBD1 (5 bases). This CDR3 is built from 15 residues. The V end was cut by 6 bases, the J end by 7 bases, with 19 bases between. Germline V gives CDR1 MNHEY, CDR2 SMNVEV (reference sequence). The CDR3 spells CASRPNPGMGQPQHF. The CDR3 nucleotides read TGTGCCAGCAGACCTAATCCAGGGATGGGGCAGCCCCAGCATTTT.

This clonotype was observed a few times. The V gene is TRBV10-3, the J gene TRBJ2-7; D ambiguous. Germline V gene sequence: CDR1 ENHRY, CDR2 SYGVKD. The CDR3 covers 15 residues. The V end lost 0 bases, the J end lost 2 bases, and 11 bases lay between the germline ends. The CDR3 loop reads CAISESRTRTYEQYF. DNA for the CDR3: TGTGCCATCAGTGAGTCCAGGACGCGAACCTACGAGCAGTACTTC.

This rearrangement joins TRBV7-8 to TRBJ2-1; D remains ambiguous. Looked up from germline, CDR1 is SGHVS and CDR2 is FQNEAQ. This CDR3 spans 15 amino acids. V was shortened by 4 bases and J by 7 bases, with 17 bases between the two germline ends. DNA of the CDR3: TGTGCCAGCAGCTCCGATTGGTCCTACGGGAATGAGCAGTTCTTC. It translates to CASSSDWSYGNEQFF.

This clonotype was found many times. The chain recombines TRBV29-1 with TRBJ2-7; 10 bases are a match to TRBD1. Germline V CDR1 and CDR2: SQVTM, ANQGSEA. V was pared by 3 bases and J by 6 bases, with 8 bases of the junction left unmatched. The CDR3 has 14 residues. CDR3 in amino acids: CSVDPRGQGTEQYF. The CDR3 DNA reads TGCAGCGTTGACCCCCGGGGACAGGGGACCGAGCAGTACTTC.

This clonotype was counted a few times. J is TRBJ1-1 and V is TRBV5-1, with TRBD1 identical over 10 bases. CDR1 and CDR2 (germline): SGHRS, YFSETQ. CDR3 size: 13 residues. The ends lost 5 bases at V and 3 bases at J; junction bases unmatched: 1. The CDR3 DNA reads TGCGCCAGCAGAGGACAGGGGGACACTGAAGCTTTCTTT. Amino acid sequence: CASRGQGDTEAFF.

V is TRBV29-1 and J is TRBJ1-1; D is unresolved. The CDR3 is made up of 12 amino acids. Trimming removed 6 bases from V and 1 base from J, with 9 bases in between. Germline CDR1 reads SQVTM; CDR2 reads ANQGSEA. This CDR3 reads CSVARPNTEAFF. Written as DNA, the CDR3 is TGCAGCGTGGCCCGGCCGAACACTGAAGCTTTCTTT.

This rearrangement joins TRBV28 to TRBJ2-6; TRBD1 is a possible D gene (5 bases). Trimming pared 5 bases from V and 0 bases from J, leaving 14 bases between. Germline V gives CDR1 MDHEN, CDR2 SYDVKM. The CDR3 covers 17 residues. CDR3 coding DNA: TGTGCCAGCAGTCTTTACAGGTCACACTCTGGGGCCAACGTCCTGACTTTC. This translates into CASSLYRSHSGANVLTF.

This clonotype was picked up a small number of times. This chain links TRBV3-1 with TRBJ2-3; 9 bases line up with TRBD2. CDR3 length: 16 residues. Germline assignment: CDR1 LGHDT and CDR2 YNNKEL (reference sequence). Germline trimming cut 0 bases from V and 7 bases from J; bases unmatched to any gene: 8. This chain's CDR3 is CASSQEGLAGLNTQYF. The CDR3 DNA sequence: TGTGCCAGCAGCCAAGAGGGCCTAGCGGGGCTTAATACGCAGTATTTT.

This clonotype came up many times. The chain links TRBV7-2 to TRBJ1-2; no clear D gene. V was shortened by 5 bases and J by 8 bases, with 18 bases between the two germline ends. This CDR3 region has 14 residues. Germline CDR1 is SGHTA and CDR2 is FQGNSA. The CDR3 sequence: CASSLLGRTGGYTF. As DNA, the CDR3 is TGTGCCAGCAGCCTACTCGGACGGACCGGAGGCTACACCTTC.

The chain has TRBV9 and TRBJ2-2, with D perhaps TRBD1 or TRBD2 (5 bases each). Germline V gives CDR1 SGDLS, CDR2 YYNGEE. The CDR3 consists of 14 residues. Trimming removed 6 bases at V and 4 bases at J, with 13 bases between. This CDR3 reads CASTGGAGTGELFF. As DNA, the CDR3 is TGTGCCAGCACGGGTGGGGCGGGCACCGGGGAGCTGTTTTTT.

The V call is TRBV5-1, the J call TRBJ2-2, with D unclear. The ends were cut back, 0 bases at V and 1 base at J, with 13 bases in the middle. CDR1 SGHRS and CDR2 YFSETQ come from the germline V gene. The CDR3 covers 17 residues. The CDR3 bases are TGCGCCAGCAGCTTGGAGGGCGCAGGACGGAACACCGGGGAGCTGTTTTTT. Translated, it gives CASSLEGAGRNTGELFF.

The V call is TRBV20-1, the J call TRBJ1-5; the D gene is possibly TRBD1 (5 bases). From germline, CDR1 is DFQATT and CDR2 SNEGSKA (reference sequence). The CDR3 sequence is 13 residues long. Trimming pared 3 bases from V and 7 bases from J, leaving 13 bases between. CDR3 DNA: TGCAGTGCTAGCGGGGGGACCTACCAGCCCCAGCATTTT. Translation gives CSASGGTYQPQHF.

This sequence joins TRBV6-5 and TRBJ1-6, with D tentatively TRBD1 (5 bases). V lost 1 base to trimming and J lost 5 bases, with 15 bases between them. Germline V lookup: CDR1 MNHEY, CDR2 SVGAGI. This CDR3 comprises 17 residues. Here the CDR3 DNA reads TGTGCCAGCAGTTACTTCCAGGCGGGGGACGATAATTCACCCCTCCACTTT. It yields the protein CASSYFQAGDDNSPLHF.

The rearrangement links TRBV4-3 to TRBJ1-1; a weak D match, TRBD1 (6 bases). V was pared by 0 bases and J by 11 bases, with 19 bases between. The CDR3 loop spans 15 amino acids. CDR1 is LGHNA, CDR2 YSLEER, per germline. The CDR3 region is CASSQEVHREEDAFF. The CDR3 DNA reads TGCGCCAGCAGCCAAGAAGTTCACAGGGAGGAGGATGCTTTCTTT.

The chain is built from TRBV7-8 and TRBJ2-1; D unclear. V lost 1 base and J lost 8, with 12 bases in between. This CDR3 has 14 residues. The germline V gene encodes CDR1 SGHVS and CDR2 FQNEAQ. The CDR3 DNA sequence: TGTGCCAGCAGCTTAGAGACCCCAATCCATGAGCAGTTCTTC. Translation: CASSLETPIHEQFF.

This clonotype was recorded a few times. The DNA of the CDR3 is TGCAGTGCTAGAGTAGCACTAAACCGTGCCGAGCAGTTCTTC. It yields the protein CSARVALNRAEQFF. The chain couples TRBV20-1 to TRBJ2-1, with no clear D. CDR1 and CDR2 from the germline V gene are DFQATT and SNEGSKA (reference sequence). CDR3 length equals 14 residues. The germline V and J ends were trimmed by 1 base and 10 bases, with 17 bases remaining between them.

V is TRBV5-5 and J is TRBJ2-5; 8 bases match TRBD2. This CDR3 comprises 16 residues. The ends lost 5 bases at V and 2 bases at J; junction bases unmatched: 11. CDR1 SGHKS and CDR2 YYEKEE come from the germline V gene (reference sequence). The CDR3, as DNA: TGTGCCAGCAGTCCTGCAGCGGGGGAGATACAAGAGACCCAGTACTTC. This sequence encodes CASSPAAGEIQETQYF.